This TCR beta chain was recovered during a study of blood T cell repertoires in COVID-19. Study background: Sources were T cells, B-cell-depleted T cells, or PBMCs; the material itself was cDNA or gDNA.

Per the original methods: Reference gene primer amplification gave estimated nucleated cell counts. Profiled with immunoSEQ multiplex PCR; TCRdb holds only in-frame clones, not every one. V and J calls and clone size are those listed in that table; D and trimming were worked out from the DNA. Of 55,000 to 90,000 clones in the sample, roughly 80% are singletons; the top ten hold approximately 4.1%. This CDR3 region has 14 residues. Germline V CDR1 and CDR2: KGHDR, SFDVKD. Trimming cost V 4 bases and J 5 bases, with 11 bases left between them. The TCR sequence derives from a woman aged 60-75 years with acute or convalescent COVID-19. This chain connects TRBV24-1 to TRBJ2-1; possibly TRBD1 for D (5 bases). The specimen sequenced was peripheral blood. CDR3 sequence reads: CATSDVTVDNEQFF. For the CDR3, the DNA is TGTGCCACCAGTGACGTGACAGTTGACAATGAGCAGTTCTTC.